One sample yielded the 16 T cell receptor beta chains listed below, sequenced in a study of T cells in Graves' hyperthyroidism and ophthalmopathy (dated by TCRdb to the late 2010s). Libraries were prepared through multiplex PCR. The listed sequencing device is Illumina HiSeq 2000. TCR beta CDR3 regions were amplified from RNA transcripts. A first-round RT-PCR of the TCR CDR3 used the HTBI primer set with the Qiagen OneStep RT-PCR kit. TCRdb redid the processing of the public reads, applying fastp at Q25 and MiXCR, and retained in-frame beta chains. Here each entry gathers all rows of one CDR3 protein and keeps the most common genes and DNA. The sample table records about 500,000 distinct CDR3 sequences; about a sixth of these occur just once. The ten largest clones represent 15% to 20% of the sample. The sample consisted of blood. Source of these receptors: a woman between 18 and 29 years old with Graves' hyperthyroidism.

This clonotype was found once. It is unclear where the CDR3 begins or ends on the DNA, so no DNA is shown, and the CDR3 is as TCRdb lists it. The V gene is TRBV2, the J gene TRBJ1-2. Germline CDR1 reads SNHLY; CDR2 reads FYNNEI. The CDR3 adds up to 11 amino acids, both ends counted. The CDR3 sequence is CATQVLYGCTF.

This clonotype was counted only a few times. The chain couples TRBV19 to TRBJ2-2, with 9 nucleotides matching TRBD2. This CDR3 is built from 16 residues. Losses at the gene ends were 4 bases for V and 2 bases for J; bases not matched to a gene: 5. Germline CDR1 is LNHDA and CDR2 is SQIVND (reference sequence). The CDR3 protein is CASSKIAGANTGELFF. As DNA, the CDR3 is TGTGCCAGTAGTAAAATAGCGGGGGCCAACACCGGGGAGCTGTTTTTT.

A few counts support this clonotype. V is TRBV6-1 and J is TRBJ2-4; TRBD1 aligns across 9 bases. The CDR3 spans 14 residues. Trimming cost V 7 bases and J 8 bases; bases outside gene matches: 9. The germline V gene encodes CDR1 MNHNS and CDR2 SASEGT. For the CDR3, the DNA is TGTGCCAGCAAGGGGACAGGGTCTTTAGACATTCAGTACTTC. It specifies CASKGTGSLDIQYF.

This clonotype was counted ten times or more. At one of its ends the junction is not consistent with the germline gene, which may arise from a read error. The V call is TRBV20-1, the J call TRBJ2-3, with a tentative D call TRBD2 (6 bases). The CDR3 runs to 14 residues. Germline CDR1 is DFQATT and CDR2 is SNEGSKA (reference sequence). CDR3 loop: CSAKRVRPTDTQYF. CDR3 coding DNA: TGCAGCGCTAAGCGGGTCCGTCCCACAGATACGCAGTATTTT.

This clonotype was picked up many times. This rearrangement joins TRBV10-2 to TRBJ1-1, with TRBD1 matching over 7 bases. V shed 6 bases and J 1 base; nucleotides not matched to a gene: 8. Germline V gives CDR1 WSHSY, CDR2 SAAADI. This CDR3 has 15 residues. DNA for the CDR3: TGCGCCAGCAGCTGGACAGGTTCGTGGAACACTGAAGCTTTCTTT. Translated: CASSWTGSWNTEAFF.

The chain carries TRBV11-2 and TRBJ2-5; D possibly uses TRBD1 or TRBD2 (5 bases each). Germline CDR1 and CDR2: SGHAT and FQNNGV. The CDR3 runs 14 residues. V dropped 8 bases and J dropped 5 bases, with 18 bases sitting between them. CDR3 DNA sequence: TGTGCCAGCCGCCGGGACGGGGTATGGGAGACCCAGTACTTC. It translates to CASRRDGVWETQYF. Full variable domain (remainder filled in from reference TRBV11-2 and TRBJ2-5): EAGVAQSPRYKIIEKRQSVAFWCNPISGHATLYWYQQILGQGPKLLIQFQNNGVVDDSQLPKDRFSAERLKGVDSTLKIQPAKLEDSAVYLCASRRDGVWETQYFGPGTRLLVL.

There are a few counts of this clonotype. The CDR3, as DNA: TGTGCCAGCAGTAAGGAAGGACGCTATGGCTACACCTTC. It codes for CASSKEGRYGYTF. The chain recombines TRBV27 with TRBJ1-2; D remains unclear. The V end was cut by 5 bases, the J end by 4 bases, with 11 bases between. This CDR3 is built from 13 residues. The germline gives CDR1 MNHEY, CDR2 SMNVEV (reference sequence).

At least ten counts were recorded for this clonotype. The chain carries TRBV3-1 and TRBJ1-2; D is unclear. V lost 2 bases to trimming and J lost 7 bases, with 11 bases between them. The germline V gene has CDR1 LGHDT and CDR2 YNNKEL (reference sequence). The CDR3 extends over 13 amino acids. This CDR3 is CASSQTGFGGYTF. CDR3 bases: TGTGCCAGCAGCCAAACCGGGTTCGGTGGCTACACCTTC. Based on the CDR3 plus reference TRBV3-1 and TRBJ1-2, the full variable domain is DTAVSQTPKYLVTQMGNDKSIKCEQNLGHDTMYWYKQDSKKFLKIMFSYNNKELIINETVPNRFSPKSPDKAHLNLHINSLELGDSAVYFCASSQTGFGGYTFGSGTRLTVV.

This clonotype was picked up a small number of times. For the CDR3, the DNA is TGTGCCAGCAGTTACTCGGGCGGGAGCCTCACAGATACGCAGTATTTT. Translating gives CASSYSGGSLTDTQYF. The V gene is TRBV6-5, the J gene TRBJ2-3, with TRBD2 identical over 7 bases. The CDR3 spans 16 residues. In germline, CDR1 is MNHEY, CDR2 SVGAGI. V lost 0 bases to trimming and J lost 2 bases; unmatched junction nucleotides: 5.

The sample holds a few counts of this clonotype. V is TRBV19 and J is TRBJ2-1; D remains ambiguous. This CDR3 is 12 amino acids long. V was cut by 0 bases and J by 8 bases, with 5 bases left in between. CDR1 is LNHDA, CDR2 SQIVND, per germline (reference sequence). As DNA, the CDR3 is TGTGCCAGTAGTATAGATGGCCATGAGCAGTTCTTC. Translating gives CASSIDGHEQFF.

This clonotype showed up many times. The rearrangement uses TRBV12-3 or TRBV12-4 and TRBJ2-3, with 7 bases that match TRBD2. The CDR3 spans 16 residues. The V and J ends lost 5 bases and 4 bases, in that order; junction bases with no gene match: 12. In nucleotides, the CDR3 is TGTGCCAGCAGTCCAGGGCTAGCGGTGGAGGCAGATACGCAGTATTTT. It translates to CASSPGLAVEADTQYF.

There are a few counts of this clonotype. The rearrangement joins TRBV7-2 to TRBJ2-2; D ambiguous. V was shortened by 5 bases and J by 6 bases, with 7 bases between the two germline ends. This CDR3 is built from 12 residues. Germline V lookup: CDR1 SGHTA, CDR2 FQGNSA. The CDR3 DNA reads TGTGCCAGCAGCCCCTTTCCCGGGGAGCTGTTTTTT. As protein: CASSPFPGELFF.

This clonotype was found many times. V and J are TRBV20-1 and TRBJ2-1; TRBD2 aligns across 15 bases. Germline trimming cut 6 bases from V and 8 bases from J; bases unmatched to any gene: 5. The germline gives CDR1 DFQATT, CDR2 SNEGSKA (reference sequence). The CDR3 contains 14 residues. CDR3 residues: CSAPGLAGGDEQFF. For the CDR3, the DNA is TGCAGTGCCCCGGGACTAGCGGGAGGCGATGAGCAGTTCTTC.

The V gene is TRBV12-3 or TRBV12-4, the J gene TRBJ1-4; D may be TRBD1 (5 bases). The CDR3 loop spans 14 amino acids. Trimming took off 6 bases at V and 4 bases at J, with 12 bases between the two ends. The CDR3 nucleotides are TGTGCCAGCAGAGGACATGCTGTTAATGAAAAACTGTTTTTT. This codes for CASRGHAVNEKLFF.

The V call is TRBV6-1, the J call TRBJ1-4, with a possible D match to TRBD1 (6 bases). Per the germline V gene, CDR1 is MNHNS and CDR2 is SASEGT. This CDR3 spans 17 amino acids. The V gene lost 6 bases and the J gene lost 5 bases, with 22 bases spanning the gap. The CDR3 sequence is CASRDPGRGPSNEKLFF. The CDR3, as DNA: TGTGCCAGCAGAGATCCGGGACGGGGGCCTTCCAATGAAAAACTGTTTTTT.

This clonotype appeared a few times. The chain joins TRBV9 to TRBJ1-6; possible D gene TRBD1, 5 bases. Germline CDR1 SGDLS, CDR2 YYNGEE. Trimming shortened V by 2 bases and J by 7 bases, and 13 bases separated the two germline ends. CDR3 length: 15 residues. CDR3 nucleotides: TGTGCCAGCAGCGTGTCTCAGGGAGGGAATTCACCCCTCCACTTT. Protein product: CASSVSQGGNSPLHF.